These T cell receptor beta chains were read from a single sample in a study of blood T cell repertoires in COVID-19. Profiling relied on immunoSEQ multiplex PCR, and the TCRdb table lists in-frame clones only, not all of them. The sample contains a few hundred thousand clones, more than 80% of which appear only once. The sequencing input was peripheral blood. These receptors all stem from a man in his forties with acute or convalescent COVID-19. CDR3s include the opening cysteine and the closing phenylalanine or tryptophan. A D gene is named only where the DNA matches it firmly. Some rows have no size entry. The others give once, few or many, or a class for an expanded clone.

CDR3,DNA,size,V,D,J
CASSWTGRGEQYF,TGTGCCAGCAGCTGGACAGGGAGAGGCGAGCAGTACTTC,-,TRBV5-6,TRBD1,TRBJ2-7
CASSLAYVSTDTQYF,TGCGCCAGCAGCCTGGCTTATGTTAGCACAGATACGCAGTATTTT,-,TRBV5-1,-,TRBJ2-3
CASSLEQPEGAHYGYTF,TGTGCCAGCAGCTTAGAACAACCGGAGGGAGCGCACTATGGCTACACCTTC,-,TRBV7-2,-,TRBJ1-2
CASSLRNAQENEAFF,TGTGCCAGCAGCTTAAGGAATGCACAGGAGAATGAAGCTTTCTTT,-,TRBV27,-,TRBJ1-1
CASSLASVGPNYGYTF,TGTGCCAGCAGCTTAGCGTCGGTCGGTCCTAACTATGGCTACACCTTC,once,TRBV7-9,-,TRBJ1-2
CASSLAAGRGSQPQHF,TGTGCCAGCAGTCTGGCTGCGGGAAGGGGTAGTCAGCCCCAGCATTTT,-,TRBV28,-,TRBJ1-5
CASTPGDRRTGELFF,TGTGCCAGCACCCCGGGGGACAGAAGAACCGGGGAGCTGTTTTTT,-,TRBV28,-,TRBJ2-2
CASSEAEGRNEKLFF,TGTGCCAGCAGTGAAGCGGAGGGACGGAATGAAAAACTGTTTTTT,-,TRBV2,-,TRBJ1-4
CASRYRQGDNQPQHF,TGTGCCAGCAGATACAGACAGGGGGACAATCAGCCCCAGCATTTT,few,TRBV2,TRBD1,TRBJ1-5
CASSQELSSTGELFF,TGTGCCAGCAGCCAAGAGCTCTCCAGTACCGGGGAGCTGTTTTTT,many,TRBV4-2,-,TRBJ2-2